The sequence of this TCR beta chain was determined in a study of technical replicates of blood from a few donors. Assay: immunoSEQ multiplex PCR; the TCRdb copy retains only in-frame clones and omits some. The profile covers around 67,000 clones, with around 86% appearing a single time and 4% to 6% taken by the ten largest. The ends were cut back, 4 bases at V and 0 bases at J, with 16 bases in the middle. Germline V gives CDR1 MNHNS, CDR2 SASEGT. This CDR3 contains 16 residues. The chain couples TRBV6-1 to TRBJ2-7, with D possibly being TRBD1 (6 bases). Specimen: PBMCs. The source of this sequence is a human donor in good health. Some clones in this sample may be carry-over from other donors' samples. The CDR3 coding sequence is TGTGCCAGCAGTGTGCAGGGACACCTTAGCTCCTACGAGCAGTACTTC. Translation gives CASSVQGHLSSYEQYF.